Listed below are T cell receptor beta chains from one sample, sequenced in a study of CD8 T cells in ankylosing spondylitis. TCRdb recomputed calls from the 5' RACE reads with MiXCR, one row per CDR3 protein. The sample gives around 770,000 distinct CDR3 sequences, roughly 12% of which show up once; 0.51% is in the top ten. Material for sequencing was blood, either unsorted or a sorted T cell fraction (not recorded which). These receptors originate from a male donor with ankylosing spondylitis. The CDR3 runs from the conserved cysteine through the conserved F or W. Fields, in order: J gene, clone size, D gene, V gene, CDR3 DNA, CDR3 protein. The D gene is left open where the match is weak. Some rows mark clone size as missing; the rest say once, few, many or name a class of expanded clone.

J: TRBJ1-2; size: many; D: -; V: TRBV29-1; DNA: TGCAGCGTTGAGCCCCCCCACAGGGCTGGCTACACCTTC; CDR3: CSVEPPHRAGYTF
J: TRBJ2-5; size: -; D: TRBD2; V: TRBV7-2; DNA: TGTGCCAGCAGCTTTAGCGGGGGGAAAGAGACCCAGTACTTC; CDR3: CASSFSGGKETQYF
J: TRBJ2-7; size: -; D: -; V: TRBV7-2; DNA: TGTGCCAGCGGGTCTCCGGTGCCCTACGAGCAGTACTTC; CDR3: CASGSPVPYEQYF
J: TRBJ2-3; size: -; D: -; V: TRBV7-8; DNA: TGTGCCAGCAGCTCCTTGGGGCTGCTGAAGTCCACAGATACGCAGTATTTT; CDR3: CASSSLGLLKSTDTQYF
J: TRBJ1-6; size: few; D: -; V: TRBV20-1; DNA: TGCAGTGCTAGACGGCAGCCTAATTCACCCCTCCACTTT; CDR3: CSARRQPNSPLHF
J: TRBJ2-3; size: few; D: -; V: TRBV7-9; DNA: TGTGCCAGCAGCTTTATAGGGAGTACGCAGTATTTT; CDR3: CASSFIGSTQYF
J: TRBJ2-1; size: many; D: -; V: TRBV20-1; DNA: TGCAGTGCTTCCGGACATCGTGAGCAGTTCTTC; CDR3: CSASGHREQFF
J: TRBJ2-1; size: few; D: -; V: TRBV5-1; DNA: TGCGCCAGCAGCTTGGTTCCGGAACCCTCCTACAATGAGCAGTTCTTC; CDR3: CASSLVPEPSYNEQFF
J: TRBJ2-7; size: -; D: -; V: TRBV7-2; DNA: TGTGCCAGCAGCCCGTGGGACTCCGCCTACGAGCAGTACTTC; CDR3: CASSPWDSAYEQYF
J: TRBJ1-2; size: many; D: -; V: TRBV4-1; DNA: TGCGCCAGCAGCCAAGATGCGGATGGCTATGGCTACACCTTC; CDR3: CASSQDADGYGYTF